This T cell receptor (beta chain) stems from a study of T-cell memory formation after mild COVID-19. The CDR3 sequence is 16 residues long. V shed 6 bases and J 3 bases; nucleotides not matched to a gene: 12. CDR1 MGHDK and CDR2 SYGVNS come from the germline V gene. TCRdb reanalysed the 5' RACE reads using MiXCR and keeps one entry per CDR3 protein. Among roughly 12,000 distinct CDR3 sequences listed, roughly 15% were seen once. This clonotype was counted ten times or more. The receptor's source is a man aged 18-30 years who had mild COVID-19 (a few samples of this study predate the infection). Cell type and time point are not known. This chain connects TRBV25-1 to TRBJ2-7; 9 bases align to TRBD1. Sequenced sample: PBMCs or a T cell subset sorted from them (not recorded which). Here the CDR3 DNA reads TGTGCCAGCAGAGACCGCCGGGACAGGGTTGTCTACGAGCAGTACTTC. Its protein product is CASRDRRDRVVYEQYF.